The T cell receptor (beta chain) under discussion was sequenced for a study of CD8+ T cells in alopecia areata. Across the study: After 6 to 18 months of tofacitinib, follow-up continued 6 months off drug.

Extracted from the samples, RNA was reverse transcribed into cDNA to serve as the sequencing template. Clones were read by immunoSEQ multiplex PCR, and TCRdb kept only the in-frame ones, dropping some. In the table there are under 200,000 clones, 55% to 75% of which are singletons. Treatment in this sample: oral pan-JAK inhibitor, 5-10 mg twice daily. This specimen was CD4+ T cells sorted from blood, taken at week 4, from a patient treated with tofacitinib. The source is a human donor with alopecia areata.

The chain's CDR3 is CASSGIGGQPQHF. The CDR3 DNA is TGTGCCAGTAGCGGGATAGGGGGCCAGCCCCAGCATTTT. The rearrangement uses TRBV19 and TRBJ1-5, with 7 nucleotides matching TRBD1. Germline V gene lookup returns CDR1 LNHDA and CDR2 SQIVND (reference sequence). The ends lost 6 bases at V and 7 bases at J; junction bases unmatched: 6. This CDR3 comprises 13 residues.